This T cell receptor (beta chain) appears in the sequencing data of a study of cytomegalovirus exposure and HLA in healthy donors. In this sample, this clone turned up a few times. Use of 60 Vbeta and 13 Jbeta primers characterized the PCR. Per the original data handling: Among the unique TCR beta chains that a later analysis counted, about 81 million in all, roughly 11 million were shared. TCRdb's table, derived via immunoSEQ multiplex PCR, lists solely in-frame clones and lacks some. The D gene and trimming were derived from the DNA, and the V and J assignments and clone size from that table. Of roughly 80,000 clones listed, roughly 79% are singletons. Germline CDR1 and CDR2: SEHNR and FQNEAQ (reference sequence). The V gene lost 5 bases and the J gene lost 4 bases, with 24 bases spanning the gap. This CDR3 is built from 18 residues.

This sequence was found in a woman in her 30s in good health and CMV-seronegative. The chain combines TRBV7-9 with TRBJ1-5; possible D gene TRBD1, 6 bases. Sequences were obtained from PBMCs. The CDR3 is CASSNILRGSFGNQPQHF. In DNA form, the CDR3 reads TGTGCCAGCAGCAACATCTTGAGGGGGTCGTTTGGGAATCAGCCCCAGCATTTT.